Each of the 15 T cell receptor beta chains below was sequenced from the same sample in a study of post-analysis software for immune sequencing data. Overall study findings and caveats: Compared with controls, patients had more of about 5 TRBV segments, including TRBV5-6, TRBV5-1 and TRBV20-1.

Researchers reported that TCR beta cDNA libraries carried unique molecular identifiers. TCRdb re-analysed the PCR reads in MiXCR, keeping a single row per CDR3 protein. This repertoire shows fewer than 850,000 distinct CDR3 sequences, 30% found once; its top ten account for more than 0.45%. No antigen has been assigned to these receptors. Sequenced input: blood. The source of these receptors is a girl aged 5-17 years with multiple sclerosis.

This clonotype was counted a few times. V is TRBV27 and J is TRBJ2-5, with D perhaps matching TRBD1 (6 bases). The V gene's germline CDR1 is MNHEY and CDR2 SMNVEV (reference sequence). CDR3 length equals 14 residues. Between the trimmed V and J ends, which lost 4 bases and 4 bases, there was a span of 13 bases. The CDR3 DNA reads as TGTGCCAGCAGTTCAAAACAGGGTGCAGAGACCCAGTACTTC. Amino acid sequence: CASSSKQGAETQYF.

The genes are TRBV7-9 and TRBJ2-7, with D perhaps TRBD1 (7 bases). The V gene lost 5 bases and the J gene lost 5 bases, with 16 bases spanning the gap. The CDR3 spans 14 residues. Germline loops: CDR1 SEHNR, CDR2 FQNEAQ (reference sequence). The CDR3 DNA sequence: TGTGCCAGCAGCCCGGGGGACAGCCCGGACGAGCAGTACTTC. This translates into CASSPGDSPDEQYF.

J is TRBJ2-3 and V is TRBV14; D gene ambiguous. Germline CDR1 and CDR2: SGHDN and FVKESK. Trimming left V 4 bases short and J 4 bases short, with 9 bases between. The CDR3 is 13 residues long. As DNA, the CDR3 is TGTGCCAGCAGCCCAAATTCGGCAGATACGCAGTATTTT. This codes for CASSPNSADTQYF.

A few counts support this clonotype. This chain uses TRBV5-5 with TRBJ2-1; TRBD2 matches at 14 bases. The CDR3 runs to 17 residues. With V trimmed by 3 bases and J by 4 bases, 6 bases remained unmatched. Germline V gene sequence: CDR1 SGHKS, CDR2 YYEKEE (reference sequence). The CDR3 is CASSSGLAGASYNEQFF. The CDR3 DNA reads TGTGCCAGCAGCTCGGGACTAGCGGGAGCATCGTACAATGAGCAGTTCTTC.

V and J are TRBV10-3 and TRBJ2-7, with a possible D match to TRBD1 (5 bases). The CDR3 spans 12 residues. Trimming shortened V by 4 bases and J by 3 bases, and 7 bases separated the two germline ends. Per germline, CDR1 ENHRY and CDR2 SYGVKD. The CDR3 sequence: CAISVDNYEQYF. In nucleotides, the CDR3 is TGTGCCATCAGTGTGGACAACTACGAGCAGTACTTC.

This clonotype has a handful of counts. A read error may account for a junction end that differs from germline. This chain uses TRBV5-1 with TRBJ2-3; 10 positions agree with TRBD2. Germline CDR1 reads SGHRS; CDR2 reads YFSETQ. CDR3 length equals 17 residues. CDR3 loop: CASSLIPERGGTDTQYF. The CDR3 DNA is TGCGCCAGCAGCTTGATCCCGGAGCGGGGGGGCACGGATACGCAGTATTTT.

The V and J genes are TRBV20-1 and TRBJ1-5; D is unresolved. The germline CDR1 and CDR2 sequences are DFQATT and SNEGSKA (reference sequence). With 0 bases removed from V and 7 bases from J, the gap between germline ends came to 13 bases. The CDR3 covers 14 residues. The CDR3 DNA follows: TGCAGTGCTAGAGATGGGCTGGAAGGACAGCCCCAGCATTTT. Translated: CSARDGLEGQPQHF.

This clonotype was detected only once. The rearrangement uses TRBV5-6 and TRBJ1-5; TRBD1 matches at 9 bases. The CDR3 length is 19 residues. CDR1 is SGHDT and CDR2 is YYEEEE in the germline V gene. Trimming cost V 1 base and J 1 base; bases outside gene matches: 12. This CDR3 is CASSLNRDRAFRSNQPQHF. CDR3 coding DNA: TGTGCCAGCAGCTTGAACCGGGACAGGGCGTTTCGCAGCAATCAGCCCCAGCATTTT.

V and J are TRBV6-4 and TRBJ2-1; 11 nucleotides line up with TRBD2. Unmatched junction bases numbered 3, after V lost 5 bases and J lost 3 bases. The CDR3 length is 15 residues. Germline assignment: CDR1 MRHNA and CDR2 SNTAGT. In DNA, the CDR3 is TGTGCCAGCAGTCAGACTAGCGGGGACTACAATGAGCAGTTCTTC. This encodes CASSQTSGDYNEQFF.

The rearrangement links TRBV5-4 to TRBJ2-2; D gene ambiguous. Germline assignment: CDR1 SGHNT and CDR2 YYREEE (reference sequence). The V and J ends lost 4 bases and 1 base respectively, with 14 bases between them. The CDR3 has 16 amino acids. The CDR3, as DNA: TGTGCCAGCAGCCCCGTGCGGCAGATGAACACCGGGGAGCTGTTTTTT. Protein sequence: CASSPVRQMNTGELFF.

The count of this clonotype is one. The junction does not match germline at one end; this may be a read error. V usage is TRBV10-3 and J usage is TRBJ2-1, with 10 bases identical to TRBD2. From germline, CDR1 is ENHRY and CDR2 SYGVKD. This CDR3 is built from 16 residues. The CDR3 nucleotides read TGTGCCATCGGTGACGGGGCTAGCGGGAGTGTCAATGAGCAGTTCTTC. Translation: CAIGDGASGSVNEQFF.

This clonotype occurred a few times. The V gene is TRBV10-3, the J gene TRBJ1-2; D may be TRBD1 (5 bases). Germline CDR1 ENHRY, CDR2 SYGVKD. The CDR3 is 16 amino acids. V lost 6 bases and J 6 bases, leaving 23 bases between the germline ends. CDR3 protein: CAIRGSPGTGDHGYTF. In DNA form, the CDR3 reads TGTGCCATCAGAGGTTCACCCGGGACCGGGGACCATGGCTACACCTTC.

This clonotype was detected a few times. The V gene is TRBV5-1, the J gene TRBJ1-2; D call uncertain. CDR1 is SGHRS and CDR2 is YFSETQ in the germline V gene. The V and J ends lost 5 bases and 0 bases respectively, with 8 bases between them. There are 13 residues in the CDR3. This chain's CDR3 is CASRPGANYGYTF. The CDR3 nucleotides read TGCGCCAGCAGACCCGGGGCTAACTATGGCTACACCTTC.

The rearrangement uses TRBV28 and TRBJ2-1; the D gene is possibly TRBD2 (5 bases). The CDR3 contains 15 residues. Deletions cut 3 bases from V and 3 bases from J, with 12 bases between. Germline lookup yields CDR1 MDHEN and CDR2 SYDVKM. This CDR3 reads CASSLGGLDYNEQFF. CDR3 nucleotides: TGTGCCAGCAGTTTGGGCGGACTGGACTACAATGAGCAGTTCTTC.

A remark on this clonotype: Germline and junction disagree at one end, which may indicate a read error. The V call is TRBV7-9, the J call TRBJ1-3, with TRBD1 matching 7 bases. CDR3 length equals 14 residues. Germline loops: CDR1 SEHNR, CDR2 FQNEAQ (reference sequence). CDR3 in DNA: TGTGCCAGCAGCGCCGGGACAGCTGGAAACGCCATATATTTT. This gives the protein CASSAGTAGNAIYF.